This TCR beta chain was obtained from a study of cytomegalovirus exposure and HLA in healthy donors. Overall study context: Approximately 180 million T cells yielded 120 million or so unique TCR beta sequences, as an earlier analysis found. Study conclusions and caveats: CMV serostatus alone was available as immune exposure information. Productive rates of about 87% or about 30% were seen for most TCR beta V segments in an earlier analysis.

The germline gives CDR1 MDHEN, CDR2 SYDVKM. The CDR3 is made up of 13 amino acids. J was trimmed by 5 bases and V by 8 bases; bases with no gene match: 7. The primer mix had 60 Vbeta and 13 Jbeta primers. Here immunoSEQ multiplex PCR was the method, and the copy in TCRdb shows in-frame clones only, minus some. The table shows around 200,000 clones, with around 70% occurring only once. Comments on this clone: No antigen is known for it.

V gene TRBV28 combines with J gene TRBJ2-7; TRBD1 matches at 9 bases. This TCR came from a male donor in good health and CMV-seronegative. The material sequenced was PBMCs. The CDR3 protein is CASLRTGVDEQYF. CDR3 bases: TGTGCCAGCCTTAGGACAGGGGTCGACGAGCAGTACTTC.